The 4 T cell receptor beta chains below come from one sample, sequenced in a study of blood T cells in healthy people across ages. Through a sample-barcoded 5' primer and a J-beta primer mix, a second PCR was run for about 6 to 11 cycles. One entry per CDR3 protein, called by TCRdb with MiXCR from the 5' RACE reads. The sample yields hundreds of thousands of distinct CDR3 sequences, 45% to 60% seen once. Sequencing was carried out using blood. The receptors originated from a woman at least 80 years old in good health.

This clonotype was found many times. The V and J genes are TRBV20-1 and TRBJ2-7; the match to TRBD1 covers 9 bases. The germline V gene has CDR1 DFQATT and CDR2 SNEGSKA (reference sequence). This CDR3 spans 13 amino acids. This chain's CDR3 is CSPKDRGFYEQYF. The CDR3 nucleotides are TGCAGCCCGAAGGACAGGGGTTTCTACGAGCAGTACTTC.

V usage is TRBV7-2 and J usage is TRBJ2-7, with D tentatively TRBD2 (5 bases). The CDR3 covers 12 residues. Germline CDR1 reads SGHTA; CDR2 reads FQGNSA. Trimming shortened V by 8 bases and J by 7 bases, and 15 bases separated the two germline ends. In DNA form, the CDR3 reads TGTGCCAGCGGGATTATGGGCGGGGAGCAGTACTTC. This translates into CASGIMGGEQYF.

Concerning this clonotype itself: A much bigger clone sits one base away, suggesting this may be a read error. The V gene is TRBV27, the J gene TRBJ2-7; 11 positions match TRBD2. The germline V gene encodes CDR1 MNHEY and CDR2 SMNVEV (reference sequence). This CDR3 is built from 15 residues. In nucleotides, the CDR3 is TGTGCCAGCAGTGCGGGACTAGCGGACCCCTACGGGCAGTACTTC. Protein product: CASSAGLADPYGQYF.

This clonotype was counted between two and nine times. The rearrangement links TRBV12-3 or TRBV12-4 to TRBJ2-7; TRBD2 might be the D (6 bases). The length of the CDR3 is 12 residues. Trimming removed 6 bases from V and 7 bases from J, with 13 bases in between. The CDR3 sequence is CASREGVGEQYF. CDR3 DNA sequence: TGTGCCAGCAGGGAGGGTGTTGGGGAGCAGTACTTC.